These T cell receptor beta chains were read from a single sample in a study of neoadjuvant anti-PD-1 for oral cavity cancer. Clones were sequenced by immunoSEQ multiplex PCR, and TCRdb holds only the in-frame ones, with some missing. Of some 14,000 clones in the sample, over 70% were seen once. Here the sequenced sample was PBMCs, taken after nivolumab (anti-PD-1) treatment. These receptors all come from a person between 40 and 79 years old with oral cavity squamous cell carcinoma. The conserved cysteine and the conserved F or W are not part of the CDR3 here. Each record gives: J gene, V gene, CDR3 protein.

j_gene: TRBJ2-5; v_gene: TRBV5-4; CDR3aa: ASSLVLTGRQETQY
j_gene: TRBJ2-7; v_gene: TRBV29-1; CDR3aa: SIGQGHEQY
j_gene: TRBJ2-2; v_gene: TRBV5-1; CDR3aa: ASSLVDAGELF
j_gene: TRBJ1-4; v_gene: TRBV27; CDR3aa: ASSSLQLHEKLF
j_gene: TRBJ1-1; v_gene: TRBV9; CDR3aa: ASSVGVQAEAF
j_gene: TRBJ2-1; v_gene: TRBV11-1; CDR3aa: ASSPKVAGGVNNEQF
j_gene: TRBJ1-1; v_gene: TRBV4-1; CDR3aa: ASSPWGGLAMNTEAF
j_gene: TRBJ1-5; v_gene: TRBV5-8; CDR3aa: ASSWDREGPQH
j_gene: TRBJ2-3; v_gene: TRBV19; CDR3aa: ASRASGQGTDTQY
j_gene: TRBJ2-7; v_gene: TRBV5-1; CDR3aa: ASSLSTGPYEQY
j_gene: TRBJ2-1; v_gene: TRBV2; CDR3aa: ASQEKTGTYNEQF
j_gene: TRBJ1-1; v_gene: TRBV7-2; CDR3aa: ASSLGGGYTEAF
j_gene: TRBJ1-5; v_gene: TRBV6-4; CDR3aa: ASSDSRWTGHNQPQH
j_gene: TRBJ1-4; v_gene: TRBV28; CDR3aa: ASKGGGQGFEKLF
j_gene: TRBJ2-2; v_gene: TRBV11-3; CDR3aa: ASSSVGGTGELF
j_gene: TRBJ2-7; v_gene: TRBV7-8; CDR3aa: ASSLYQRGVPVYEQY
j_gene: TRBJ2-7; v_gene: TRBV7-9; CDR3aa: ASSSPREGIGDEQY
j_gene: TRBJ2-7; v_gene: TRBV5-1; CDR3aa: ASSLEASEAYEQY
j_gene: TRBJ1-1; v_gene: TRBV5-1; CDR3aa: ASSQAGYYTEAF
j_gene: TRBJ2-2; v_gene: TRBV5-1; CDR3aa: ASSAPQAGYGELF